The rows below give T cell receptor beta chains drawn from one sample of a study of Ad26.COV2.S vaccination and SARS-CoV-2 variants. The data were produced by immunoSEQ multiplex PCR, yet TCRdb's version contains in-frame clones alone and is incomplete. The data show about 370,000 clones, approximately 89% seen once. Sequencing was performed on peripheral blood, taken in a trial of Ad26.COV2.S vaccine versus placebo. These receptors originate from a person aged 18 to 59 who received the Ad26.COV2.S COVID-19 vaccine or a placebo. The CDR3 runs from the conserved cysteine through the conserved F or W. Each record gives: D gene, clone size, J gene, V gene, CDR3 DNA, CDR3 protein. D genes are given only for firm matches. Clone size, where shown, is once, few, many, or a class for clones that have expanded.

TRBD1,NA,TRBJ2-2,TRBV3-1/TRBV3-2,TGTGCCAGCAGCACCCGGACAGGGGGGGCCGGGGAGCTGTTTTTT,CASSTRTGGAGELFF
NA,many,TRBJ2-1,TRBV4-2,TGTGCCAGCAGCCAAGATCCATGGAGGGCGTATGAGCAGTTCTTC,CASSQDPWRAYEQFF
NA,NA,TRBJ2-5,TRBV3-1/TRBV3-2,TGTGCCAGCAGCCAATTCCAAGAGACCCAGTACTTC,CASSQFQETQYF
NA,NA,TRBJ2-3,TRBV12-3/TRBV12-4,TGTGCCAGCAGTCAGGGTAGTGATACGCAGTATTTT,CASSQGSDTQYF
NA,once,TRBJ2-2,TRBV4-3,TGCGCCAGCAGCCAAGATGGCGCCGGGGAGCTGTTTTTT,CASSQDGAGELFF
TRBD1,NA,TRBJ1-3,TRBV7-9,TGTGCCAGCAGCCGGACAGGAGACTCTGGAAACACCATATATTTT,CASSRTGDSGNTIYF
TRBD1,NA,TRBJ2-5,TRBV23-1,TGCGCCAGCAGTCAACCCGAGGACAGGGGAGACGAGACCCAGTACTTC,CASSQPEDRGDETQYF
NA,NA,TRBJ1-4,TRBV19,TGTGCCAGTAGACGGACAGAGAGATTTAATGAAAAACTGTTTTTT,CASRRTERFNEKLFF
NA,NA,TRBJ2-2,TRBV5-1,TGCGCCAGCAGTATTGCGGGAATGGCTAACACCGGGGAGCTGTTTTTT,CASSIAGMANTGELFF
TRBD2,once,TRBJ2-2,TRBV4-2,TGTGCCAGCAGCCCTTCCGGGACTAGCACCGGGGAGCTGTTTTTT,CASSPSGTSTGELFF
NA,once,TRBJ2-5,TRBV10-3,TGTGCCATCAGTGAGTCGTCCGGAGAGACCCAGTACTTC,CAISESSGETQYF
TRBD1,NA,TRBJ1-4,TRBV6-6,TGTGCCAGCCGCATCTTTGACAGGGGTCAAAAACTGTTTTTT,CASRIFDRGQKLFF
NA,NA,TRBJ2-1,TRBV3-1/TRBV3-2,TGTGCCAGCAGCCAAGACCGGGGACGGTACAATGAGCAGTTCTTC,CASSQDRGRYNEQFF
NA,NA,TRBJ2-3,TRBV7-2,TGTGCCAGCAGCGAGTATCGGACAGCCGGAAATACGCAGTATTTT,CASSEYRTAGNTQYF
NA,NA,TRBJ2-3,TRBV6-2/TRBV6-3,TGTGCCAGCAGTTACTCGCTCGGGGTTCCGGATACGCAGTATTTT,CASSYSLGVPDTQYF
TRBD2,NA,TRBJ2-7,TRBV11-2,TGTGCCAGCAGCCCTAGGATACTAGCGGGGGCCTACGAGCAGTACTTC,CASSPRILAGAYEQYF
NA,NA,TRBJ2-1,TRBV7-9,TGTGCCAGCAGCTTAGGGCGGAATGAGCAGTTCTTC,CASSLGRNEQFF
TRBD1,NA,TRBJ1-3,TRBV6-6,TGTGCCAGCCTATTGACAGGGTCTGGAAACACCATATATTTT,CASLLTGSGNTIYF
NA,few,TRBJ2-2,TRBV6-4,TGTGCCAGCAGTGAGGGGAACACCGGGGAGCTGTTTTTT,CASSEGNTGELFF
NA,NA,TRBJ2-3,TRBV28,TGTGCCAGCAGTCTCACAGATACGCAGTATTTT,CASSLTDTQYF
NA,NA,TRBJ1-6,TRBV18,TGTGCCAGCTCACCTGGGGGCATTCACGGTTCACCCCTCCACTTT,CASSPGGIHGSPLHF
NA,NA,TRBJ2-1,TRBV12-3/TRBV12-4,TGTGCCAGCAGTAGCGGGTCTGAGCAGTTCTTC,CASSSGSEQFF
NA,NA,TRBJ2-3,TRBV11-3,TGTGCCAGCAGCAACTGGATGGACGCTAGCACAGATACGCAGTATTTT,CASSNWMDASTDTQYF
NA,NA,TRBJ2-7,TRBV19,TGTGCCAGTAGGACCGGGCCCCCAGTATACGAGCAGTACTTC,CASRTGPPVYEQYF
NA,NA,TRBJ2-7,TRBV29-1,TGCAGCGTTGAAGAGGGGTTAAGCTCCTACGAGCAGTACTTC,CSVEEGLSSYEQYF
TRBD2,NA,TRBJ2-1,TRBV24-1,TGTGCCACCAGTGATCAAGCGGGGATGGGCTCCTACAATGAGCAGTTCTTC,CATSDQAGMGSYNEQFF
NA,once,TRBJ2-3,TRBV9,TGTGCCAGCAGCGTAGGCGGTGGGCTAGATACGCAGTATTTT,CASSVGGGLDTQYF
TRBD1,NA,TRBJ1-1,TRBV9,TGTGCCAGCAGCACTGGGACAGGAGATGAAGCTTTCTTT,CASSTGTGDEAFF
NA,NA,TRBJ2-1,TRBV10-3,TGTGCCATCAGTGAAAAGGGGACCTACAATGAGCAGTTCTTC,CAISEKGTYNEQFF
NA,once,TRBJ2-1,TRBV19,TGTGCCAGTAGTATTGATCCTGTTGTCAATGAGCAGTTCTTC,CASSIDPVVNEQFF
NA,NA,TRBJ2-5,TRBV2,TGTGCCAGCAGTGCCCAGACGGCTGTCGCGACCCAGTACTTC,CASSAQTAVATQYF
TRBD1,few,TRBJ2-2,TRBV6-5,TGTGCCAGCAGTTCCCTGACAGGGGTGGATGCCGGGGAGCTGTTTTTT,CASSSLTGVDAGELFF
NA,NA,TRBJ2-3,TRBV9,TGTGCCAGCAGCAAAACCCAAGGGAGCGGTTGGGCAGATACGCAGTATTTT,CASSKTQGSGWADTQYF
NA,NA,TRBJ2-1,TRBV30,TGTGCCTGGAGTGTACTGGGTACGGCGGTGGCTGAGCAGTTCTTC,CAWSVLGTAVAEQFF
TRBD1,NA,TRBJ2-7,TRBV18,TGTGCCAGCTCAGCCAGACAGGGGGGTGACGAGCAGTACTTC,CASSARQGGDEQYF
TRBD1,NA,TRBJ2-5,TRBV5-6,TGTGCCAGCAGCTTGAAGGGGGCTGTAGAGACCCAGTACTTC,CASSLKGAVETQYF
TRBD1,NA,TRBJ1-5,TRBV19,TGTGCCAGTAGAGCCCCAGGGGGCGCCGGTCAGCCCCAGCATTTT,CASRAPGGAGQPQHF
TRBD2,NA,TRBJ2-5,TRBV5-1,TGCGCCAGCAGCACCGGGACTAGCGGGCCCCAAGAGACCCAGTACTTC,CASSTGTSGPQETQYF
TRBD2,NA,TRBJ2-1,TRBV5-1,TGCGCCAGCAGCTTGAATTCAGCCAGCGGGAGGGCCTGGGAGCAGTTCTTC,CASSLNSASGRAWEQFF
TRBD2,once,TRBJ2-7,TRBV19,TGTGCCAGTAGCGCACCCTCTCGGACTAGCGGGATTAGGAGCTCCTACGAGCAGTACTTC,CASSAPSRTSGIRSSYEQYF
TRBD1,NA,TRBJ1-5,TRBV28,TGTGCCAGCAGACACGGGACAGGGCATAGCAATCAGCCCCAGCATTTT,CASRHGTGHSNQPQHF
NA,few,TRBJ1-2,TRBV5-8,TGTGCCAGCAGCTTGGTACGTGCGGGCTACACCTTC,CASSLVRAGYTF
NA,NA,TRBJ2-1,TRBV10-3,TGTGCCACCTTTCCGGGACTGGTAGACAATGAGCAGTTCTTC,CATFPGLVDNEQFF
TRBD1,NA,TRBJ1-4,TRBV5-1,TGCGCCAGCAGCTCACAGGGGATGGGTAATGAAAAACTGTTTTTT,CASSSQGMGNEKLFF
TRBD1,NA,TRBJ1-5,TRBV6-5,TGTGCCTCCAACCCCGGACAGGGTTTTCAGCCCCAGCATTTT,CASNPGQGFQPQHF